This entry is about one T cell receptor (beta chain). The V gene lost 5 bases and the J gene lost 4 bases, with 11 bases spanning the gap. CDR3 length: 13 amino acids. The repertoire was sequenced with immunoSEQ multiplex PCR; TCRdb's copy has only in-frame clones and lacks some. The repertoire holds roughly 86,000 clones, with around 82% as singletons. This sample is part of a study of blood T cell repertoires in COVID-19. Turning to the study itself: Acute and convalescent COVID-19 samples came from the United States, Italy and Spain. Sample material is recorded as cDNA or gDNA derived from T cells, B-cell-depleted T cells, or PBMCs.

The sequenced material came from peripheral blood. This clonotype was obtained from a man in his forties or fifties who had recovered from COVID-19. The gene calls are TRBV12-3 or TRBV12-4 and TRBJ1-2; D unresolved. For the CDR3, the DNA is TGTGCCAGCAGTCGGGAGTTAGGCTATGGCTACACCTTC. It specifies CASSRELGYGYTF.